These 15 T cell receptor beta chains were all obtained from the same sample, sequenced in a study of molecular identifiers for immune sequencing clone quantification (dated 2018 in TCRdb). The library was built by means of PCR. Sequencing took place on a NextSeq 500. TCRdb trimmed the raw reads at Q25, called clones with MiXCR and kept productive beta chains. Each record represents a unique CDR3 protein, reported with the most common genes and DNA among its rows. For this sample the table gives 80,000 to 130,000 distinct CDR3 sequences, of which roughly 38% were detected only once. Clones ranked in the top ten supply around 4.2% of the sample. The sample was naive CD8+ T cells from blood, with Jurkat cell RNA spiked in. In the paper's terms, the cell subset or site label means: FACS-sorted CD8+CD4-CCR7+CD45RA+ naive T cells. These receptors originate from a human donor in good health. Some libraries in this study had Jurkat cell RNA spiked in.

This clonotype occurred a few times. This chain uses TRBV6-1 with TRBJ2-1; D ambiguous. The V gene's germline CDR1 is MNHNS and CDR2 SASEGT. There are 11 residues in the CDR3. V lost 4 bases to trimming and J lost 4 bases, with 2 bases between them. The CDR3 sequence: CASSVYNEQFF. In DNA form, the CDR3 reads TGTGCCAGCAGTGTGTACAATGAGCAGTTCTTC.

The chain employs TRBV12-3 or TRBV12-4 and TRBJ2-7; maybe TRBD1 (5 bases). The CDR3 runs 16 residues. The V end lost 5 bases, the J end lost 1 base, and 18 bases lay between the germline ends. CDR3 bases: TGTGCCAGCAGTCGGCAGGGTATTAGGGGTTCCTACGAGCAGTACTTC. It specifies CASSRQGIRGSYEQYF.

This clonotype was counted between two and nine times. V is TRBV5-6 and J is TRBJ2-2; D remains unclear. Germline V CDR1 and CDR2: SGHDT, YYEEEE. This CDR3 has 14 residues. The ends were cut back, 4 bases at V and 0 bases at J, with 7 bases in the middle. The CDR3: CASSPTSNTGELFF. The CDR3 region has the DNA TGTGCCAGCAGCCCGACTTCGAACACCGGGGAGCTGTTTTTT.

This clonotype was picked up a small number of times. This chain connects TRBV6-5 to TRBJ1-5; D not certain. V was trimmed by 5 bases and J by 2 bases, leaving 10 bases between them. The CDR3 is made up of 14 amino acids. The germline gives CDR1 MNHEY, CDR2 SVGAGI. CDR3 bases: TGTGCCAGCAGTATCCGGTCGGGCAATCAGCCCCAGCATTTT. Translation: CASSIRSGNQPQHF.

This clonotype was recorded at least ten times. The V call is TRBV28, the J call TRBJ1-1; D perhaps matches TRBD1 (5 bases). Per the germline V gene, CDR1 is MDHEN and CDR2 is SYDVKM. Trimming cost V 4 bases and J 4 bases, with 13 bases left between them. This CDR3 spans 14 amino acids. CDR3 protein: CASSSRVGITEAFF. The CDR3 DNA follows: TGTGCCAGCAGTTCCAGGGTAGGGATCACTGAAGCTTTCTTT. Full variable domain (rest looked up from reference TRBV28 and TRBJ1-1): DVKVTQSSRYLVKRTGEKVFLECVQDMDHENMFWYRQDPGLGLRLIYFSYDVKMKEKGDIPEGYSVSREKKERFSLILESASTNQTSMYLCASSSRVGITEAFFGQGTRLTVV.

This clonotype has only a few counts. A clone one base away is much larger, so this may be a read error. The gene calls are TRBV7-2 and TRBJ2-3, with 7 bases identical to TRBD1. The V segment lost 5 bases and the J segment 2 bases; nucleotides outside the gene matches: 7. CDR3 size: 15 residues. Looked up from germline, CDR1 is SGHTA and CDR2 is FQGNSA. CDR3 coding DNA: TGTGCCAGCAGCCCTGGGACAGCCGCCACAGATACGCAGTATTTT. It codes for CASSPGTAATDTQYF. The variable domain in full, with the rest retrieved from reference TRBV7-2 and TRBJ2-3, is GAGVSQSPSNKVTEKGKDVELRCDPISGHTALYWYRQSLGQGLEFLIYFQGNSAPDKSGLPSDRFSAERTGGSVSTLTIQRTQQEDSAVYLCASSPGTAATDTQYFGPGTRLTVL.

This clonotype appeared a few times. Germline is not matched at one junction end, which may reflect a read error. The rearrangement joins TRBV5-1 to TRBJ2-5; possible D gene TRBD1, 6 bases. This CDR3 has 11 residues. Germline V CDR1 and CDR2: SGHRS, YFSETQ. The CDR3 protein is CAGSIGQFQYF. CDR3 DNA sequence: TGCGCCGGCAGCATTGGACAGTTCCAGTACTTC.

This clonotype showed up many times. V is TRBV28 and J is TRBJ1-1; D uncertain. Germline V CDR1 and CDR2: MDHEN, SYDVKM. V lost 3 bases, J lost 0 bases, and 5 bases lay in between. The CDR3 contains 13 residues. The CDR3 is CASSLLLNTEAFF. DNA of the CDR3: TGTGCCAGCAGTTTGCTGCTGAACACTGAAGCTTTCTTT.

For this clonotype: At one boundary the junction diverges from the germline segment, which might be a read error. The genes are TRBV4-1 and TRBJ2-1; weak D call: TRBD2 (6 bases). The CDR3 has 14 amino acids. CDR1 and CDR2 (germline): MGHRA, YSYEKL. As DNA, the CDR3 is TGCGCCAGCAGCCAAGTGGAGGGCGAGGATGAGCTGTTCTTC. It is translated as CASSQVEGEDELFF.

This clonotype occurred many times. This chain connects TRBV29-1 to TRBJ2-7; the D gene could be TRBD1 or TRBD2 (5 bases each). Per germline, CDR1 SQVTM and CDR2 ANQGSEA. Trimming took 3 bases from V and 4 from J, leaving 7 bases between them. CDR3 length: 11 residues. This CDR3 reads CSVDEGYEQYF. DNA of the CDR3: TGCAGCGTTGACGAGGGGTACGAGCAGTACTTC.

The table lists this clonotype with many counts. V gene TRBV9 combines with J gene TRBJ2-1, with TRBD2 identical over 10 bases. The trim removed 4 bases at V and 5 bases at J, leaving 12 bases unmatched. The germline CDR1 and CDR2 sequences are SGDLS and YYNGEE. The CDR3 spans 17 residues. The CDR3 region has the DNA TGTGCCAGCAGCAGTAGCAAGGTACTAGCGGGAAACAATGAGCAGTTCTTC. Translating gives CASSSSKVLAGNNEQFF.

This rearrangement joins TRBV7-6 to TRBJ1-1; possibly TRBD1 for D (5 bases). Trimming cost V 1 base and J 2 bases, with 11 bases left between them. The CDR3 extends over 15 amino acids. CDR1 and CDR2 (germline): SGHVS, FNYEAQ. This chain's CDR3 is CASSLEGTENTEAFF. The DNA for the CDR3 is TGTGCCAGCAGCTTAGAGGGGACGGAAAACACTGAAGCTTTCTTT.

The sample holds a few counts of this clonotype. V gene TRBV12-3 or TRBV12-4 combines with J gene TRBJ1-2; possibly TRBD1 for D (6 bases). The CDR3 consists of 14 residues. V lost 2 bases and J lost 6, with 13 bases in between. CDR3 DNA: TGTGCCAGCAGTTTATCTGGGGGGCGCCATGGCTACACCTTC. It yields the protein CASSLSGGRHGYTF.

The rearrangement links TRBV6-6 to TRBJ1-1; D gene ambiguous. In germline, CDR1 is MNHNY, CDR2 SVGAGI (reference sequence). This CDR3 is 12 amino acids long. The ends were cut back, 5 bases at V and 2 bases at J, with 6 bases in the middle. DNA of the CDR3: TGTGCCAGCAGTCCCATCAACACTGAAGCTTTCTTT. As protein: CASSPINTEAFF.

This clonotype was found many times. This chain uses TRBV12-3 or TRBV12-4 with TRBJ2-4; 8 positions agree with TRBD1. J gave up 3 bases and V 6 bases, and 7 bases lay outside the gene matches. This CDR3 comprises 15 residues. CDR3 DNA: TGTGCCAGCAGCCAGACAGGGGATGGCAAAAACATTCAGTACTTC. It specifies CASSQTGDGKNIQYF.